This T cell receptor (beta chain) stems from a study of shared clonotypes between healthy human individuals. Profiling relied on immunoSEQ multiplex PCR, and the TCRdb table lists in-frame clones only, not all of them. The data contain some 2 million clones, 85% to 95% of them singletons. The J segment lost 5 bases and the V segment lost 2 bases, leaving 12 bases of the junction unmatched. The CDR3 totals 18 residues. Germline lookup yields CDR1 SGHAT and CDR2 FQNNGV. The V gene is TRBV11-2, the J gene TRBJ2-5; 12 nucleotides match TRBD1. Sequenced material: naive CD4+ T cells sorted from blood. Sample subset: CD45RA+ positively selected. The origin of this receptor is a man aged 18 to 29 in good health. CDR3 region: CASSLPDRDRGRWETQYF. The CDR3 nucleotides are TGTGCCAGCAGCTTACCCGACCGGGACAGGGGGCGATGGGAGACCCAGTACTTC.